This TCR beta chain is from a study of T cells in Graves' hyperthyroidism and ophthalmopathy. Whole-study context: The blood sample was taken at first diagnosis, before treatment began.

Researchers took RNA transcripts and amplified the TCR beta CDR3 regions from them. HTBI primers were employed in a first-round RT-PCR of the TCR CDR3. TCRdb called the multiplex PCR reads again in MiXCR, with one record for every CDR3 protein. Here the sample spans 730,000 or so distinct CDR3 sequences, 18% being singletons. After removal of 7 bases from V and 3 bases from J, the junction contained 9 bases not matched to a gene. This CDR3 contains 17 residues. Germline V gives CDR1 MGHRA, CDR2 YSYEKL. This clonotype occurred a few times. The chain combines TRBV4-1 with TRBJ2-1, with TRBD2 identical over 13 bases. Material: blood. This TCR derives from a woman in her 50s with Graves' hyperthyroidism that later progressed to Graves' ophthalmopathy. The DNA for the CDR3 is TGCGCCAGCACCAGACTAGCGGGGGGATCCATCTACAATGAGCAGTTCTTC. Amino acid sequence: CASTRLAGGSIYNEQFF.